A single sample is the source of the 27 T cell receptor beta chains below, sequenced in a study of T cell responses to AZD1222 COVID-19 vaccine. Profiled with immunoSEQ multiplex PCR; TCRdb holds only in-frame clones, not every one. The sample includes 130,000 or so clones, just over 85% of them seen just once. The sample was peripheral blood, taken on day 0 of AZD1222 vaccination. The receptors shown here come from an adult in good health.

The chain uses TRBV9 and TRBJ1-4, with 8 bases matching TRBD1. This CDR3 region has 16 residues. J was trimmed by 7 bases and V by 3 bases; bases with no gene match: 11. The germline V gene encodes CDR1 SGDLS and CDR2 YYNGEE. CDR3 sequence reads: CASSEPDRVGGEKLFF. CDR3 nucleotide sequence: TGTGCCAGCAGCGAGCCGGACAGGGTTGGTGGTGAAAAACTGTTTTTT.

V gene TRBV7-9 combines with J gene TRBJ1-1; TRBD1 aligns across 8 bases. CDR1 is SEHNR and CDR2 is FQNEAQ in the germline V gene (reference sequence). J gave up 5 bases and V 5 bases, and 10 bases lay outside the gene matches. CDR3 length: 15 residues. CDR3 sequence (DNA): TGTGCCAGCAGCCGAAACCAGGGGGCCGAAACTGAAGCTTTCTTT. It encodes CASSRNQGAETEAFF.

The V gene is TRBV19, the J gene TRBJ1-1, with unresolved D. The CDR3 runs 15 residues. V dropped 1 base and J dropped 1 base, with 10 bases sitting between them. CDR1 and CDR2 (germline): LNHDA, SQIVND (reference sequence). CDR3 sequence: CASSIVPGRNTEAFF. CDR3 DNA: TGTGCCAGTAGTATAGTTCCCGGGAGGAACACTGAAGCTTTCTTT.

This chain links TRBV29-1 with TRBJ1-1, with 8 nucleotides matching TRBD1. J was trimmed by 8 bases and V by 6 bases; bases with no gene match: 8. There are 12 residues in the CDR3. CDR1 and CDR2 (germline): SQVTM, ANQGSEA. CDR3 region: CSVHHRGFEAFF. The CDR3 DNA reads TGCAGCGTCCATCACAGGGGGTTCGAAGCTTTCTTT.

The V gene is TRBV5-1, the J gene TRBJ1-1; D remains unclear. V shed 4 bases and J shed 0 bases, with 7 bases lying between them. Germline V gene lookup returns CDR1 SGHRS and CDR2 YFSETQ. CDR3 size: 13 residues. DNA for the CDR3: TGCGCCAGCAGCCTAAGAGTGAACACTGAAGCTTTCTTT. Its translation: CASSLRVNTEAFF.

The chain couples TRBV6-4 to TRBJ1-4; D possibly corresponds to TRBD1 (6 bases). The V gene lost 8 bases and the J gene lost 2 bases, with 15 bases spanning the gap. This CDR3 is 15 amino acids long. CDR1 and CDR2 (germline): MRHNA, SNTAGT. The DNA for the CDR3 is TGTGCCAGCGGGCCCGAGGGGGGCACTAATGAAAAACTGTTTTTT. Translated: CASGPEGGTNEKLFF.

The rearrangement joins TRBV27 to TRBJ1-4; D is perhaps TRBD1 (5 bases). The length of the CDR3 is 15 residues. From germline, CDR1 is MNHEY and CDR2 SMNVEV (reference sequence). The V and J ends lost 7 bases and 0 bases respectively, with 12 bases between them. CDR3 protein: CASIRQSATNEKLFF. The CDR3 coding sequence is TGTGCCAGCATTAGACAGTCAGCAACTAATGAAAAACTGTTTTTT.

The chain links TRBV5-1 to TRBJ2-3; D is undetermined. Between the trimmed V and J ends, which lost 4 bases and 2 bases, there was a span of 2 bases. The CDR3 length is 11 residues. Per the germline V gene, CDR1 is SGHRS and CDR2 is YFSETQ. The chain's CDR3 is CASSTTDTQYF. DNA for the CDR3: TGCGCCAGCAGCACCACAGATACGCAGTATTTT.

The rearrangement links TRBV4-3 to TRBJ1-2; a possible D gene is TRBD1 (6 bases). The V end was cut by 3 bases, the J end by 0 bases, with 20 bases between. Germline V gene data show CDR1 as LGHNA and CDR2 as YSLEER. CDR3 length: 18 amino acids. CDR3 loop: CASSQSRDNLEANYGYTF. CDR3 bases: TGCGCCAGCAGCCAGTCCCGGGACAACCTAGAAGCTAACTATGGCTACACCTTC.

J is TRBJ1-1 and V is TRBV27, with D perhaps TRBD1 (5 bases). There are 15 residues in the CDR3. Germline assignment: CDR1 MNHEY and CDR2 SMNVEV (reference sequence). The V gene lost 4 bases and the J gene lost 2 bases, with 14 bases spanning the gap. CDR3 sequence: CASSSNRDPNTEAFF. For the CDR3, the DNA is TGTGCCAGCAGTTCGAACCGGGACCCAAACACTGAAGCTTTCTTT.

The V call is TRBV2, the J call TRBJ2-3; 11 bases are a match to TRBD2. The CDR3 is made up of 18 amino acids. With 3 bases clipped from V and 1 base from J, the junction kept 9 bases outside the gene matches. The germline CDR1 and CDR2 sequences are SNHLY and FYNNEI. This CDR3 reads CASSEALAGVLGTDTQYF. CDR3 sequence (DNA): TGTGCCAGCAGTGAGGCACTAGCGGGGGTCCTAGGCACAGATACGCAGTATTTT.

The rearrangement links TRBV7-6 to TRBJ2-1; 10 bases agree with TRBD2. J was trimmed by 5 bases and V by 1 base; bases with no gene match: 5. The CDR3 loop spans 16 amino acids. Germline CDR1 is SGHVS and CDR2 is FNYEAQ. Here the CDR3 DNA reads TGTGCCAGCAGCTTAGATATACTAGCGGGACACAATGAGCAGTTCTTC. As protein: CASSLDILAGHNEQFF. Together with reference TRBV7-6 and TRBJ2-1, the CDR3 gives the full variable domain: GAGVSQSPRYKVTKRGQDVALRCDPISGHVSLYWYRQALGQGPEFLTYFNYEAQQDKSGLPNDRFSAERPEGSISTLTIQRTEQRDSAMYRCASSLDILAGHNEQFFGPGTRLTVL.

The genes are TRBV5-6 and TRBJ1-3; D possibly corresponds to TRBD1 (6 bases). CDR3 length equals 14 residues. Trimming removed 5 bases from V and 2 bases from J, with 11 bases in between. Germline values: CDR1 SGHDT, CDR2 YYEEEE. DNA of the CDR3: TGTGCCAGCAGTTTCGACAGGCCTGGAAACACCATATATTTT. Translating gives CASSFDRPGNTIYF.

This rearrangement joins TRBV28 to TRBJ1-5; TRBD1 is a possible D gene (6 bases). V lost 2 bases, J lost 0 bases, and 17 bases lay in between. CDR3 length equals 18 residues. Germline lookup yields CDR1 MDHEN and CDR2 SYDVKM. The CDR3 DNA follows: TGTGCCAGCAGTTTAGGAGGGGGGGGCGGCCATAGCAATCAGCCCCAGCATTTT. The encoded protein is CASSLGGGGGHSNQPQHF.

The chain uses TRBV7-2 and TRBJ2-3; D gene unclear. There are 14 residues in the CDR3. V gave up 6 bases and J gave up 2 bases, with 12 bases separating them. The germline V gene encodes CDR1 SGHTA and CDR2 FQGNSA. CDR3 DNA: TGTGCCAGCAGGACTTTACGGGCCACAGATACGCAGTATTTT. It encodes CASRTLRATDTQYF.

The CDR3 loop is CASSVGRETDTQYF. As DNA, the CDR3 is TGTGCCAGCAGCGTAGGGCGGGAGACAGATACGCAGTATTTT. The V gene is TRBV9, the J gene TRBJ2-3, with 7 bases aligning to TRBD2. The ends lost 0 bases at V and 3 bases at J; junction bases unmatched: 1. This CDR3 has 14 residues. Germline V gene sequence: CDR1 SGDLS, CDR2 YYNGEE.

The chain recombines TRBV5-4 with TRBJ2-7; D might be TRBD1 (6 bases). Germline V CDR1 and CDR2: SGHNT, YYREEE (reference sequence). The CDR3 runs 14 residues. Trimming left V 0 bases short and J 2 bases short, with 9 bases between. CDR3 in amino acids: CASSLGDTTYEQYF. The CDR3 DNA is TGTGCCAGCAGCTTGGGGGACACCACCTACGAGCAGTACTTC.

With regard to this clone: Other nucleotide sequences in the sample specify the same CDR3. In DNA, the CDR3 is TGTGCCAGCTCACCAGGGGAGGGGACTGAAGCTTTCTTT. Amino acid sequence: CASSPGEGTEAFF. The chain links TRBV18 to TRBJ1-1, with D tentatively TRBD1 (5 bases). The CDR3 extends over 13 amino acids. V lost 2 bases and J lost 5, with 9 bases in between. Germline CDR1 is KGHSH and CDR2 is LQKENI.

V usage is TRBV4-2 and J usage is TRBJ2-3; D perhaps matches TRBD2 (6 bases). V was cut by 1 base and J by 2 bases, with 10 bases left in between. CDR1 is LGHNA and CDR2 is YNFKEQ in the germline V gene. CDR3 length equals 15 residues. CDR3 protein: CASSQGAGLTDTQYF. The CDR3 nucleotides are TGTGCCAGCAGCCAAGGGGCGGGGCTCACAGATACGCAGTATTTT.

The V gene is TRBV6-1, the J gene TRBJ1-5, with 7 positions matching TRBD1. Germline V gene lookup returns CDR1 MNHNS and CDR2 SASEGT. There are 13 residues in the CDR3. The V gene end was trimmed by 5 bases and the J gene end by 4 bases; junction bases not matched to a gene: 2. The CDR3 DNA reads as TGTGCCAGCAGTAGGACAGGAAATCAGCCCCAGCATTTT. It yields the protein CASSRTGNQPQHF.

The rearrangement joins TRBV6-5 to TRBJ2-7; the D is unclear. Between the trimmed V and J ends, which lost 2 bases and 3 bases, there was a span of 8 bases. Germline CDR1 MNHEY, CDR2 SVGAGI. The CDR3 runs to 13 residues. CDR3 sequence: CASSYAGFYEQYF. The CDR3, as DNA: TGTGCCAGCAGTTACGCAGGATTCTACGAGCAGTACTTC.

V gene TRBV3-1 (or the pseudogene TRBV3-2) combines with J gene TRBJ2-3; 7 nucleotides align to TRBD2. The CDR3 has 15 residues. Germline loops: CDR1 LGHDT, CDR2 YNNKEL (reference sequence). With V trimmed by 2 bases and J by 2 bases, 4 bases remained unmatched. The CDR3 DNA sequence: TGTGCCAGCAGCCAACGGGAGGCCCACACAGATACGCAGTATTTT. This encodes CASSQREAHTDTQYF.

There are a few counts of this clone. The chain couples TRBV4-1 to TRBJ2-7; 7 positions agree with TRBD2. This CDR3 has 15 residues. V lost 3 bases to trimming and J lost 3 bases; unmatched junction nucleotides: 8. The germline gives CDR1 MGHRA, CDR2 YSYEKL. CDR3 protein: CASSHGLGGDYEQYF. The CDR3 DNA is TGCGCCAGCAGCCATGGTTTGGGGGGGGACTACGAGCAGTACTTC.

The chain recombines TRBV9 with TRBJ1-2; the D is unclear. Germline assignment: CDR1 SGDLS and CDR2 YYNGEE. This CDR3 region has 15 residues. V gave up 4 bases and J gave up 0 bases, with 13 bases separating them. Here the CDR3 reads CASSPGRSTNYGYTF. The CDR3 region has the DNA TGTGCCAGCAGCCCCGGACGGTCTACTAACTATGGCTACACCTTC.

Written as DNA, the CDR3 is TGTGCCAGCAGCTTAGAATGGACAGGTACTGAAGCTTTCTTT. Protein sequence: CASSLEWTGTEAFF. This chain uses TRBV7-2 with TRBJ1-1; 7 bases align to TRBD1. The J segment lost 5 bases and the V segment lost 1 base, leaving 4 bases of the junction unmatched. Germline V gives CDR1 SGHTA, CDR2 FQGNSA. The CDR3 contains 14 residues.

The V gene is TRBV29-1, the J gene TRBJ1-2; TRBD1 is a possible D gene (5 bases). The germline V gene has CDR1 SQVTM and CDR2 ANQGSEA. The V end lost 3 bases, the J end lost 8 bases, and 25 bases lay between the germline ends. This CDR3 has 16 residues. CDR3 amino acids: CSVDRDRPPLGVGYTF. CDR3 coding DNA: TGCAGCGTTGACCGGGACCGCCCTCCCCTAGGGGTCGGCTACACCTTC.

The chain has TRBV7-9 and TRBJ1-2; D remains unclear. V gave up 1 base and J gave up 3 bases, with 0 bases separating them. The CDR3 covers 11 residues. Germline CDR1 SEHNR, CDR2 FQNEAQ (reference sequence). The CDR3 region is CASSLDYGYTF. The CDR3 coding sequence is TGTGCCAGCAGCTTAGACTATGGCTACACCTTC.